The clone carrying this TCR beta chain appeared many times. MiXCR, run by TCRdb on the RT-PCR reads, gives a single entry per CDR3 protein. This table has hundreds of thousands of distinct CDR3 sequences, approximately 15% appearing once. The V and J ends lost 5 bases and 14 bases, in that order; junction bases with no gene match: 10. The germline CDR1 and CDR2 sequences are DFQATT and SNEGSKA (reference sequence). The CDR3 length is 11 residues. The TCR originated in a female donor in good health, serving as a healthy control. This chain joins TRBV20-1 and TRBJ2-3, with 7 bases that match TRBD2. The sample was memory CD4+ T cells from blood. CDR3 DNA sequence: TGCAGTGCTCATGACATGGGAGGGTGGTATTTT. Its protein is CSAHDMGGWYF.